Sequencing of this T cell receptor beta chain was carried out in a study of OX40 agonist ivuxolimab in advanced cancers. As for this clone: Its antigen is unidentified.

Study-level points and caveats: Among T cells, CD8+ cells averaged more expanded clones than CD4+ cells.

Libraries were prepared by immunoSEQ multiplex PCR; TCRdb keeps only in-frame clonotypes and omits some of them. This table has fewer than 30,000 clones, more than 85% appearing once. CDR1 is WNHNN, CDR2 SYGVQD, per germline (reference sequence). This CDR3 has 15 amino acids. Trimming removed 4 bases from V and 4 bases from J, with 17 bases in between. This receptor was taken from an adult with an advanced solid tumor such as melanoma, head and neck, liver or kidney cancer. The chain joins TRBV10-1 to TRBJ2-7; unclear D gene. The specimen was CD4+ or CD8+ T cells sorted from blood, collected in a trial of the OX40 agonist ivuxolimab. CDR3 residues: CASSGSRSQYYEQYF. CDR3 DNA sequence: TGCGCCAGCAGTGGGTCCAGGAGTCAATATTACGAGCAGTACTTC.